Listed below are T cell receptor beta chains from one sample, sequenced in a study of blood T cell repertoires in COVID-19. The data were produced by immunoSEQ multiplex PCR, yet TCRdb's version contains in-frame clones alone and is incomplete. Here the sample spans some 130,000 clones, about 70% being singletons. Sample: peripheral blood. Receptors originate from a woman in her 70s with acute or convalescent COVID-19. The conserved cysteine and the conserved F or W are not part of the CDR3 here. The order of the fields is J gene, V gene, CDR3 protein.

j_gene: TRBJ1-1; v_gene: TRBV27; CDR3aa: ASLSDRRIPTEAF
j_gene: TRBJ2-2; v_gene: TRBV19; CDR3aa: ASRGTGSRTGELF
j_gene: TRBJ1-1; v_gene: TRBV19; CDR3aa: ASSLQGAVTEAF
j_gene: TRBJ1-1; v_gene: TRBV29-1; CDR3aa: SAGQGNTEAF
j_gene: TRBJ1-5; v_gene: TRBV28; CDR3aa: ASQISGTGHQPQH
j_gene: TRBJ2-1; v_gene: TRBV6-5; CDR3aa: ASSLTSGKPNEQF
j_gene: TRBJ2-5; v_gene: TRBV15; CDR3aa: ATSRGGQVGETQY
j_gene: TRBJ2-7; v_gene: TRBV6-2/TRBV6-3; CDR3aa: ASSLGQGAYEQY
j_gene: TRBJ2-7; v_gene: TRBV11-2; CDR3aa: ASSFRTGGTYEQY
j_gene: TRBJ2-1; v_gene: TRBV7-9; CDR3aa: ASSLVPSSYNEQF
j_gene: TRBJ2-2; v_gene: TRBV14; CDR3aa: ASSRRSTGELF
j_gene: TRBJ1-1; v_gene: TRBV5-4; CDR3aa: ASSPVQGVGTEAF
j_gene: TRBJ2-7; v_gene: TRBV12-3/TRBV12-4; CDR3aa: ASGGQGTYEQY
j_gene: TRBJ2-7; v_gene: TRBV6-5; CDR3aa: ASRASGSIYEQY
j_gene: TRBJ1-2; v_gene: TRBV10-3; CDR3aa: AIRGVQGAEGYT
j_gene: TRBJ2-3; v_gene: TRBV10-3; CDR3aa: AISEPRTSGTATQY
j_gene: TRBJ2-5; v_gene: TRBV5-4; CDR3aa: ASSHGRDRGIETQY
j_gene: TRBJ2-7; v_gene: TRBV2; CDR3aa: ASTGGSSYEQY
j_gene: TRBJ2-5; v_gene: TRBV7-9; CDR3aa: ASSLDSVPETQY
j_gene: TRBJ2-5; v_gene: TRBV5-6; CDR3aa: ASSPTGRETQY
j_gene: TRBJ2-1; v_gene: TRBV13; CDR3aa: ASTLGGRNNHEQF
j_gene: TRBJ1-1; v_gene: TRBV15; CDR3aa: ATSRDGRGSTEAF
j_gene: TRBJ1-1; v_gene: TRBV9; CDR3aa: ASSVGPTGLNTEAF
j_gene: TRBJ1-5; v_gene: TRBV19; CDR3aa: ASSIGTERGNQPQH
j_gene: TRBJ2-1; v_gene: TRBV7-2; CDR3aa: ASSFREQF
j_gene: TRBJ1-1; v_gene: TRBV12-3/TRBV12-4; CDR3aa: ASSLRQGALAF
j_gene: TRBJ1-1; v_gene: TRBV10-1; CDR3aa: ASSEGQNTEAF
j_gene: TRBJ2-1; v_gene: TRBV7-6; CDR3aa: ASSLGWGGPYNEQF
j_gene: TRBJ2-3; v_gene: TRBV27; CDR3aa: ASKDRVRTDTQY
j_gene: TRBJ2-1; v_gene: TRBV29-1; CDR3aa: STGGGYNEQF
j_gene: TRBJ1-1; v_gene: TRBV11-1; CDR3aa: ASSLTTGGSNTEAF
j_gene: TRBJ1-3; v_gene: TRBV5-1; CDR3aa: ASSLGQGNTIY
j_gene: TRBJ1-2; v_gene: TRBV6-1; CDR3aa: ASREGTGIDYGYT
j_gene: TRBJ1-1; v_gene: TRBV10-3; CDR3aa: AIAGVSTEAF
j_gene: TRBJ2-1; v_gene: TRBV6-1; CDR3aa: ASSEASYQSDEQF
j_gene: TRBJ2-5; v_gene: TRBV2; CDR3aa: ASSVDRGRRETQY
j_gene: TRBJ2-1; v_gene: TRBV15; CDR3aa: ATSRDLGGAHEQF
j_gene: TRBJ2-7; v_gene: TRBV6-5; CDR3aa: ASSRQGIFGEQY
j_gene: TRBJ2-1; v_gene: TRBV11-2; CDR3aa: ASSPAEAGGRNEQF
j_gene: TRBJ2-1; v_gene: TRBV18; CDR3aa: ASSAAQAGVRNEQF
j_gene: TRBJ1-5; v_gene: TRBV2; CDR3aa: ASTLQGTQPQH
j_gene: TRBJ1-2; v_gene: TRBV29-1; CDR3aa: SVVTGNYGYT
j_gene: TRBJ2-3; v_gene: TRBV28; CDR3aa: ASSPGRGLTDTQY
j_gene: TRBJ2-7; v_gene: TRBV28; CDR3aa: ASRRGLALFEQY
j_gene: TRBJ1-5; v_gene: TRBV4-1; CDR3aa: ASSQHSGGNQPQH
j_gene: TRBJ1-6; v_gene: TRBV2; CDR3aa: ASSWAGVGSPLH
j_gene: TRBJ2-1; v_gene: TRBV6-1; CDR3aa: ASSEALRRGRVYNEQF
j_gene: TRBJ2-2; v_gene: TRBV7-8; CDR3aa: ASSLERNGELF
j_gene: TRBJ1-5; v_gene: TRBV6-6; CDR3aa: ASSSTSTGHQPQH
j_gene: TRBJ1-2; v_gene: TRBV30; CDR3aa: AWSRQGVGYT
j_gene: TRBJ2-7; v_gene: TRBV18; CDR3aa: ASSPDGGLYEQY